A selection of T cell receptor beta chains follows, all from one sample in a study of CD8 T cells in ankylosing spondylitis. TCRdb recomputed calls from the 5' RACE reads with MiXCR, one row per CDR3 protein. The sample has some 250,000 distinct CDR3 sequences, 20% to 30% seen once; the top ten hold over 0.55%. Sequencing used blood, either unsorted or a sorted T cell fraction (not recorded which). These receptors were collected from a male donor with ankylosing spondylitis or in good health (not recorded which). Each CDR3 is given with its conserved first and last residue. A D gene is named only where the DNA matches it firmly. Some rows have no size entry. The others give once, few or many, or a class for an expanded clone.

CDR3 DNA,CDR3 protein,V gene,D gene,J gene,clone size
TGTGCCAGCAGCGTAGGACAGATCGCTCTCAATGAGCAGTTCTTC,CASSVGQIALNEQFF,TRBV9,-,TRBJ2-1,-
TGCAGTGCTAGAGCGGGGACCCTCCGGGAGCAGTACTTC,CSARAGTLREQYF,TRBV20-1,-,TRBJ2-7,few
TGCAGTGCTAGAGACGCCGGGGGGGCGAACACCGGGGAGCTGTTTTTT,CSARDAGGANTGELFF,TRBV20-1,TRBD2,TRBJ2-2,-
TGTGCCTGGATGGGGGGCCCATACAATGAGCAGTTCTTC,CAWMGGPYNEQFF,TRBV30,-,TRBJ2-1,-
TGCGCCAGCTCTACCATCCGGGGACAGGAGTACAATGAGCAGTTCTTC,CASSTIRGQEYNEQFF,TRBV4-1,TRBD1,TRBJ2-1,-
TGTGCCAGCAGCTTAGGGGGTCCGACCCAGCTGTTTTTT,CASSLGGPTQLFF,TRBV11-2,-,TRBJ2-2,-
TGCAGCGTTGAAGTGGAAACCCCGAGGTGGGGAAGATTGAACACTGAAGCTTTCTTT,CSVEVETPRWGRLNTEAFF,TRBV29-1,-,TRBJ1-1,-
TGCGCCACCCAGGGGATGAACACCGGGGAGCTGTTTTTT,CATQGMNTGELFF,TRBV5-1,-,TRBJ2-2,many
TGTGCCAGCAGCTTAAGCGAGCGAGGCGAGCAGTACTTC,CASSLSERGEQYF,TRBV7-9,-,TRBJ2-7,-
TGTGCCAGCAGCTTAAGGACAGGTGTCTACGAGCAGTACTTC,CASSLRTGVYEQYF,TRBV7-2,TRBD1,TRBJ2-7,-
TGTGCCAGCAGGAGGGGGGGCACCTACGAGCAGTACTTC,CASRRGGTYEQYF,TRBV2,-,TRBJ2-7,many
TGTGCCAGCAGTACCTCGGGGGTAGCAGCCCACTACGAGCAGTACTTC,CASSTSGVAAHYEQYF,TRBV12-3/TRBV12-4,-,TRBJ2-7,few
TGCGCCTTCCAGGGTCTGGAGAGCTCCTACGAGCAGTACTTC,CAFQGLESSYEQYF,TRBV20-1,-,TRBJ2-7,many
TGTGCCAGCACCGAGGGAGGGATCGGCACAGATACGCAGTATTTT,CASTEGGIGTDTQYF,TRBV25-1,TRBD2,TRBJ2-3,-
TGTGCCAGCAGCCAAGGGCTGGAAGAGACCCAGTACTTC,CASSQGLEETQYF,TRBV3-1,-,TRBJ2-5,many
TGTGCCAGCAGCCAAGATCGGCAGGGGGGTGTTCACGAGCAGTACTTC,CASSQDRQGGVHEQYF,TRBV3-1,-,TRBJ2-7,-
TGTGCCATCAGTGGGACAGGATACGAGCAGTACTTC,CAISGTGYEQYF,TRBV10-3,TRBD1,TRBJ2-7,-
TGCGCCAGCACGAGGGGCGTGGAGAACACTGAAGCTTTCTTT,CASTRGVENTEAFF,TRBV5-1,-,TRBJ1-1,-
TGCAGTGCACAATTGGGACAGTCCACAGATACGCAGTATTTT,CSAQLGQSTDTQYF,TRBV20-1,TRBD1,TRBJ2-3,many
TGCAGTGCTAGAGTCAGGACTAGCGGGAACTACAATGAGCAGTTCTTC,CSARVRTSGNYNEQFF,TRBV20-1,TRBD2,TRBJ2-1,-
TGTGCCAGCAGCCCCTCCCCTTTGGTGACCCAGTACTTC,CASSPSPLVTQYF,TRBV21-1,-,TRBJ2-5,many
TGCAGTGCTAGTCCAGGGGGCGCGAGCAATCAGCCCCAGCATTTT,CSASPGGASNQPQHF,TRBV20-1,TRBD1,TRBJ1-5,many
TGCAGTGCTAGAGGATCCGGGGACAATGAAAAACTGTTTTTT,CSARGSGDNEKLFF,TRBV20-1,-,TRBJ1-4,-
TGTGCCAGCGCCACGGGGGACACCATATATTTT,CASATGDTIYF,TRBV7-9,-,TRBJ1-3,few
TGCAGTGCTAGTGTTAGGTTTGGCAATCAGCCCCAGCATTTT,CSASVRFGNQPQHF,TRBV20-1,-,TRBJ1-5,few
TGTGCCAGCAGTTTGTGGGCAGGGAGAAACGAGCAGTACTTC,CASSLWAGRNEQYF,TRBV12-3/TRBV12-4,-,TRBJ2-7,many
TGCAGTGCGTCACGGGGGCCCTACAATGAGCAGTTCTTC,CSASRGPYNEQFF,TRBV20-1,-,TRBJ2-1,-
TGCAGTGCTGTGGGACAGAAACCCAATGAGCAGTTCTTC,CSAVGQKPNEQFF,TRBV20-1,TRBD1,TRBJ2-1,-
TGTGCCAGCAGCAGAGGGGGACCCTATAATTCACCCCTCCACTTT,CASSRGGPYNSPLHF,TRBV12-3/TRBV12-4,-,TRBJ1-6,many
TGTGCCAGCAGCCACCCGGGCCACGAGCAGTACTTC,CASSHPGHEQYF,TRBV3-1,-,TRBJ2-7,-
TGCGCCAGCAGCCCGGGATCAGGCCCCGGGGAGCTGTTTTTT,CASSPGSGPGELFF,TRBV5-1,-,TRBJ2-2,many
TGCAGTGCTAGAGGGACGGTTAGCACAGATACGCAGTATTTT,CSARGTVSTDTQYF,TRBV20-1,-,TRBJ2-3,many
TGTGCCAGCAGTTTTGGGCAGGCGGGAAACACCATATATTTT,CASSFGQAGNTIYF,TRBV12-3/TRBV12-4,-,TRBJ1-3,many
TGCAGTGCTAGAGATGTGGGCACGGAGACCCAGTACTTC,CSARDVGTETQYF,TRBV20-1,-,TRBJ2-5,many
TGTGCCAGCAGCCACCCTACCGGGACAGGGGTGACCGGGGAGCTGTTTTTT,CASSHPTGTGVTGELFF,TRBV4-2,TRBD1,TRBJ2-2,-
TGCAGTGCTAGGCTGGGGGCCGGGGAGCTGTTTTTT,CSARLGAGELFF,TRBV20-1,-,TRBJ2-2,few
TGCAGTGCTAGAGATTGGACTAGCGGCACAGATACGCAGTATTTT,CSARDWTSGTDTQYF,TRBV20-1,TRBD2,TRBJ2-3,many
TGCGCCAGCAGCCAAACCGGGACTAGACGGTACGAGCAGTACTTC,CASSQTGTRRYEQYF,TRBV4-1,TRBD2,TRBJ2-7,-